The present T cell receptor beta chain was sequenced within a study of control samples from healthy donors and cancer patients. Trimming shortened V by 3 bases and J by 5 bases, and 13 bases separated the two germline ends. CDR1 is MNHNS, CDR2 SASEGT, per germline. There are 14 residues in the CDR3. The data were produced by immunoSEQ multiplex PCR, yet TCRdb's version contains in-frame clones alone and is incomplete. The table lists about 54,000 clones, around 96% of them singletons. Material for sequencing was blood. J is TRBJ2-5 and V is TRBV6-1, with a weak D call TRBD1 (5 bases). This clonotype was obtained from a woman aged 25 to 39 in good health. DNA of the CDR3: TGTGCCAGCAGTGATGCAGGGTCGAGGGAGACCCAGTACTTC. This codes for CASSDAGSRETQYF.